This T cell receptor (beta chain) was identified in a study of blood T cells in healthy people across ages. Study-wide results and limits: The long-lived group displayed more naive CD4+ cells, plus higher diversity, than the aged donors did.

A second about 6 to 12 cycle PCR used barcoded and J-beta primers. Through a template-switch adaptor with 12 random nucleotides, each cDNA molecule received a tag. The yield of each sample was at least 2.5 million CDR3-containing paired-end reads. TCRdb reprocessed the 5' RACE reads with MiXCR, giving one entry per CDR3 protein. This sample has a few hundred thousand distinct CDR3 sequences; about 52% occur once, and the top ten carry 51%. Note on this clonotype: Its matching antigen is unknown.

Germline V lookup: CDR1 LGHDT, CDR2 YNNKEL (reference sequence). CDR3 size: 14 residues. V was clipped by 3 bases and J by 4 bases; unmatched bases: 1. Researchers collected roughly 10 milliliters of peripheral blood from every single donor. This clonotype was sampled from a man aged 55 to 70 in good health. Source material: blood. The J gene is TRBJ1-2, the V gene TRBV3-1; TRBD1 agrees at 11 bases. The CDR3 region has the DNA TGTGCCAGCAGCCAGGGACAGGGGGGCTATGGCTACACCTTC. Residues: CASSQGQGGYGYTF.